This T cell receptor (beta chain) was captured by sequencing in a study of cytomegalovirus exposure and HLA in healthy donors. Germline CDR1 and CDR2: MGHRA and YSYEKL. Germline trimming cut 2 bases from V and 4 bases from J; bases unmatched to any gene: 16. The CDR3 length is 18 residues. Use of 60 Vbeta and 13 Jbeta primers characterized the PCR. Using immunoSEQ multiplex PCR, the repertoire was profiled, and TCRdb retains in-frame clones only, with some absent. The top ten hold approximately 3.9% of the sample, which has about 93,000 clones, approximately 80% seen once. This clone has only one observation. The antigen is unknown. Findings of the study overall: TCR beta sequences numbering 15,000 to 20,000 were associated with HLA alleles at 0.05 false discovery rate in a later analysis. Equally common other TCR beta chains were less clonally expanded than HLA-associated ones, a later analysis found. Among TCR beta chains, those listed as cytomegalovirus-associated numbered approximately 150.

The clonotype originates from a man aged 50-59 years in good health and CMV-seronegative. The sample comprised PBMCs. This rearrangement joins TRBV4-1 to TRBJ1-2, with 7 bases lining up with TRBD1. The CDR3 protein is CASSQSPTGRSVTYGYTF. The CDR3 coding sequence is TGCGCCAGCAGCCAATCCCCGACAGGGCGATCTGTTACCTATGGCTACACCTTC.